The 5 T cell receptor beta chains reported below all come from one sample, sequenced in a study of blood T cell repertoires in COVID-19. The method was immunoSEQ multiplex PCR; TCRdb's version includes in-frame clones alone and lacks a portion of them. The table includes 320,000 or so clones, 85% detected once. The specimen was PBMCs or T cells enriched from blood (not recorded which). The receptors were sampled from a woman in her thirties who had been exposed to COVID-19.

The genes are TRBV5-4 and TRBJ2-5, with 7 bases matching TRBD1. This CDR3 contains 13 residues. The junction had 1 base not matched to a gene; V was cut back by 2 bases and J by 3 bases. Germline values: CDR1 SGHNT, CDR2 YYREEE (reference sequence). In DNA, the CDR3 is TGTGCCAGCAGCTTAGGGACAGAAGAGACCCAGTACTTC. It codes for CASSLGTEETQYF.

V is TRBV5-6 and J is TRBJ2-2, with 8 bases identical to TRBD1. Trimming took 3 bases from V and 4 from J; bases not matched to a gene: 8. CDR1 and CDR2 from the germline V gene are SGHDT and YYEEEE. This CDR3 is built from 16 residues. This CDR3 is CASSSPGQAITGELFF. For the CDR3, the DNA is TGTGCCAGCAGCTCTCCGGGACAGGCTATCACCGGGGAGCTGTTTTTT.

The rearrangement uses TRBV19 and TRBJ2-7; 9 positions agree with TRBD1. The V gene's germline CDR1 is LNHDA and CDR2 SQIVND (reference sequence). Germline trimming cut 4 bases from V and 3 bases from J; bases unmatched to any gene: 4. This CDR3 region has 14 residues. The CDR3 DNA sequence: TGTGCCAGTAGTAAGTCGGACAGGGGCTACGAGCAGTACTTC. This gives the protein CASSKSDRGYEQYF.

This clone was counted between two and nine times. The chain employs TRBV19 and TRBJ1-2; D is undetermined. Germline CDR1 is LNHDA and CDR2 is SQIVND (reference sequence). The ends were cut back, 7 bases at V and 4 bases at J, with 16 bases in the middle. The CDR3 is 14 residues long. This CDR3 reads CASKAVPPLYGYTF. The DNA for the CDR3 is TGTGCCAGTAAGGCGGTGCCGCCCCTCTATGGCTACACCTTC.

This rearrangement joins TRBV27 to TRBJ1-5, with a tentative D call TRBD1 (6 bases). Germline CDR1 reads MNHEY; CDR2 reads SMNVEV (reference sequence). The CDR3 is 19 amino acids. V was trimmed by 0 bases and J by 2 bases, leaving 20 bases between them. The CDR3 DNA reads TGTGCCAGCAGTTTATCGGGCGAAACAGGGTCAATGGGCAATCAGCCCCAGCATTTT. Amino acids: CASSLSGETGSMGNQPQHF.